The clone carrying this T cell receptor (beta chain) was found a few times. Its antigen is unidentified. Germline values: CDR1 DFQATT, CDR2 SNEGSKA (reference sequence). This CDR3 contains 17 residues. Trimming removed 0 bases from V and 7 bases from J; junction bases left unmatched: 10. Amplified TCR beta CDR3 regions came from RNA transcripts. In the first-round RT-PCR of the TCR CDR3, the HTBI primer set was used. MiXCR was run by TCRdb on the multiplex PCR reads, yielding one entry per CDR3 protein. The data contain over 550,000 distinct CDR3 sequences, around 15% of them seen just once; the ten biggest clones take up 18%. Graves' hyperthyroidism is called stable when ophthalmopathy does not progress within 18 months. Investigators excluded patients with uncontrolled infection, other autoimmune disease, pregnancy or lactation. This record comes from a study of T cells in Graves' hyperthyroidism and ophthalmopathy. Study conclusions and caveats: Most clonotypes that expanded in the thyroid above 0.001 also showed up in blood.

V is TRBV20-1 and J is TRBJ1-6; the match to TRBD1 covers 9 bases. The sample was blood. The sequence was obtained from a woman under 30 with Graves' hyperthyroidism. For the CDR3, the DNA is TGCAGTGCTAGAGATACGATGGGACAGGGAGGGAATTCACCCCTCCACTTT. Its protein product is CSARDTMGQGGNSPLHF.